This TCR beta chain was sequenced for a study of OX40 agonist ivuxolimab in advanced cancers. The length of the CDR3 is 14 residues. The V gene lost 2 bases and the J gene lost 3 bases, with 12 bases spanning the gap. Germline CDR1 SGHRS, CDR2 YFSETQ. Sequencing used immunoSEQ multiplex PCR; TCRdb keeps in-frame clones, though not all of them. The sample comprises approximately 50,000 clones, around four fifths of which are singletons, and 2.8% rests with the top ten. This receptor was obtained from an adult with an advanced solid tumor such as melanoma, head and neck, liver or kidney cancer. The sequencing here drew on CD4+ or CD8+ T cells sorted from blood, taken in a trial of the OX40 agonist ivuxolimab. The rearrangement uses TRBV5-1 and TRBJ2-7; tentative D call: TRBD2 (6 bases). CDR3 bases: TGCGCCAGCAGCTTTGGCGGGGCCCTCTACGAGCAGTACTTC. Residues: CASSFGGALYEQYF.